Shown below are 15 T cell receptor beta chains from a single sample sequenced in a study of blood T cells in healthy people across ages. Primed by a sample-barcoded 5' primer and a J-beta primer mix, a second PCR proceeded for 7 to 11 cycles. In TCRdb, the 5' RACE reads were re-called with MiXCR into one record per CDR3 protein. The sample has hundreds of thousands of distinct CDR3 sequences; approximately 39% are singletons. Sequencing used blood. The receptors were sampled from a woman aged 60-70 years in good health.

The chain is built from TRBV7-3 and TRBJ2-1; 9 bases match TRBD2. Trimming removed 5 bases from V and 2 bases from J; junction bases left unmatched: 4. There are 15 residues in the CDR3. Germline CDR1 SGHTA, CDR2 FQGTGA. CDR3 nucleotides: TGTGCCAGCAGCACTAGGACTAGCGCCTACAATGAGCAGTTCTTC. Translated: CASSTRTSAYNEQFF.

CDR3 DNA sequence: TGTGCCAGTAGTATTAGCGGGAGGACCTACGAGCAGTACTTC. Translating gives CASSISGRTYEQYF. This sequence joins TRBV19 and TRBJ2-7; 10 nucleotides agree with TRBD2. There are 14 residues in the CDR3. CDR1 and CDR2 (germline): LNHDA, SQIVND (reference sequence). The V segment lost 3 bases and the J segment 2 bases; nucleotides outside the gene matches: 1.

The chain recombines TRBV28 with TRBJ2-1; D is ambiguous. Germline assignment: CDR1 MDHEN and CDR2 SYDVKM. Between the trimmed V and J ends, which lost 6 bases and 8 bases, there was a span of 8 bases. This CDR3 has 11 residues. The CDR3 region has the DNA TGTGCCAGCAGCCCCTTCGATGAGCAGTTCTTC. As protein: CASSPFDEQFF. Looking up the rest from reference TRBV28 and TRBJ2-1 gives the full variable domain: DVKVTQSSRYLVKRTGEKVFLECVQDMDHENMFWYRQDPGLGLRLIYFSYDVKMKEKGDIPEGYSVSREKKERFSLILESASTNQTSMYLCASSPFDEQFFGPGTRLTVL.

The chain joins TRBV6-5 to TRBJ2-1; TRBD2 aligns across 16 bases. Losses at the gene ends were 0 bases for V and 8 bases for J; bases not matched to a gene: 10. Germline V gene data show CDR1 as MNHEY and CDR2 as SVGAGI. The CDR3 sequence is 19 residues long. The CDR3 DNA reads as TGTGCCAGCAGTTACTCCGGGACTAGCGGGAGGGCCATGGTCTATGAGCAGTTCTTC. This gives the protein CASSYSGTSGRAMVYEQFF.

The chain recombines TRBV5-8 with TRBJ2-7; D is tentatively TRBD1 or TRBD2 (5 bases each). CDR3 length equals 14 residues. Trimming cost V 5 bases and J 3 bases, with 15 bases left between them. Looked up from germline, CDR1 is SGHTS and CDR2 is YDEGEE. CDR3 nucleotide sequence: TGTGCCAGCAGTCGGGGACGCCGCGGCTACGAGCAGTACTTC. Protein sequence: CASSRGRRGYEQYF.

This clonotype occurred once. A read error is possible here, since a much larger clone lies one base away. The chain carries TRBV5-1 and TRBJ2-5, with 14 bases that match TRBD2. The CDR3 contains 19 residues. The germline gives CDR1 SGHRS, CDR2 YFSETQ. Here the CDR3 reads CAGSHFGTSGSGVQETQYF. The CDR3 coding sequence is TGCGCCGGCAGCCACTTCGGGACTAGCGGGAGCGGGGTCCAAGAGACCCAGTACTTC.

This clonotype was observed a handful of times. This chain joins TRBV20-1 and TRBJ2-7, with 9 positions matching TRBD2. The germline V gene encodes CDR1 DFQATT and CDR2 SNEGSKA (reference sequence). This CDR3 has 15 amino acids. Trimming took 5 bases from V and 4 from J; bases not matched to a gene: 12. CDR3 DNA sequence: TGCAGTGCTGCGCCGCCGACTAGCGGCCCTTACGAGCAGTACTTC. It yields the protein CSAAPPTSGPYEQYF.

Regarding this clonotype: This may be a read error, as it is one base from a much larger clone. The chain uses TRBV4-3 and TRBJ2-7; D is possibly TRBD1 or TRBD2 (5 bases each). Germline values: CDR1 LGHNA, CDR2 YSLEER. V was trimmed by 0 bases and J by 2 bases, leaving 8 bases between them. The CDR3 totals 14 residues. The CDR3 spells CASSQESGPYEQYF. The CDR3 coding sequence is TGCGCCAGCAGCCAAGAATCGGGGCCCTACGAGCAGTACTTC.

In this sample, this clonotype turned up a few times. The J gene is TRBJ2-5, the V gene TRBV20-1, with a possible D match to TRBD2 (5 bases). Germline assignment: CDR1 DFQATT and CDR2 SNEGSKA (reference sequence). Trimming shortened V by 6 bases and J by 5 bases, and 22 bases separated the two germline ends. The CDR3 is 15 residues long. This chain's CDR3 is CSARFGRTKGETQYF. The CDR3, as DNA: TGCAGTGCCCGTTTTGGGAGAACAAAAGGGGAGACCCAGTACTTC.

This clonotype was seen repeatedly, ten times or more. One junction end disagrees with the germline gene, perhaps due to a read error. In nucleotides, the CDR3 is TGTGCCAGCAGTTTGGGGGCCGGAGATACGCAGTATTTT. Translating gives CASSLGAGDTQYF. The V and J genes are TRBV5-1 and TRBJ2-3; D is perhaps TRBD1 (6 bases). Germline V gives CDR1 SGHRS, CDR2 YFSETQ. The CDR3 has 13 amino acids. The variable domain in full, completed from reference TRBV5-1 and TRBJ2-3, reads KAGVTQTPRYLIKTRGQQVTLSCSPISGHRSVSWYQQTPGQGLQFLFEYFSETQRNKGNFPGRFSGRQFSNSRSEMNVSTLELGDSALYLCASSLGAGDTQYFGPGTRLTVL.

This clonotype was seen only a few times. The J gene is TRBJ2-2, the V gene TRBV6-2 or TRBV6-3; TRBD2 is a possible D gene (6 bases). The V gene's germline CDR1 is MNHEY and CDR2 SVGEGT. V was trimmed by 7 bases and J by 5 bases, leaving 17 bases between them. The CDR3 has 15 amino acids. CDR3 residues: CASTHHSAGTGELFF. As DNA, the CDR3 is TGTGCCAGCACCCACCACAGCGCGGGGACCGGGGAGCTGTTTTTT.

The chain recombines TRBV12-3 or TRBV12-4 with TRBJ2-1, with 7 bases fitting TRBD1. The V gene end was trimmed by 2 bases and the J gene end by 5 bases; junction bases not matched to a gene: 6. The CDR3 is 15 residues long. The CDR3 protein is CASSLQGVQNNEQFF. CDR3 DNA sequence: TGTGCCAGCAGTTTACAGGGGGTTCAAAACAATGAGCAGTTCTTC.

The CDR3 is CASSQAVSGGADEQFF. The CDR3 coding sequence is TGTGCCAGCAGCCAAGCGGTCAGCGGGGGGGCCGATGAGCAGTTCTTC. This chain connects TRBV3-1 to TRBJ2-1; 10 bases align to TRBD2. CDR1 is LGHDT, CDR2 YNNKEL, per germline (reference sequence). The CDR3 consists of 16 residues. The junction had 8 bases not matched to a gene; V was cut back by 1 base and J by 8 bases.

The chain couples TRBV7-3 to TRBJ2-3; the match to TRBD2 covers 8 bases. CDR1 and CDR2 from the germline V gene are SGHTA and FQGTGA. The CDR3 is made up of 16 amino acids. V lost 5 bases and J lost 4; bases outside the gene matches: 11. The CDR3 here is CASSLGAGGPSDTQYF. The CDR3, as DNA: TGTGCCAGCAGCCTGGGGGCGGGAGGTCCCTCAGATACGCAGTATTTT.

The V gene is TRBV7-2, the J gene TRBJ2-3; D may match TRBD1 or TRBD2 (5 bases each). Germline V CDR1 and CDR2: SGHTA, FQGNSA. The CDR3 runs 14 residues. The V gene lost 3 bases and the J gene lost 2 bases, with 9 bases spanning the gap. CDR3 sequence reads: CASSFRDPTDTQYF. The DNA of the CDR3 is TGTGCCAGCAGCTTCCGGGACCCCACAGATACGCAGTATTTT.